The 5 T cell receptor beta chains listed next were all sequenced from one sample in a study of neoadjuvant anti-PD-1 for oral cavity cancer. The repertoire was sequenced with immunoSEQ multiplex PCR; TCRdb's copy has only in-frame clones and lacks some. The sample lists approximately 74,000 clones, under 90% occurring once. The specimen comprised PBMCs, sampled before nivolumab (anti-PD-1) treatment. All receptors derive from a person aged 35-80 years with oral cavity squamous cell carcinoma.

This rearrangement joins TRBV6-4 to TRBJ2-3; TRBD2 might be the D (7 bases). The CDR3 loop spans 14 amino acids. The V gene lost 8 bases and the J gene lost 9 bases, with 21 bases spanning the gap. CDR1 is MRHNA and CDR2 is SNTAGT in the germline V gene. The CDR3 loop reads CASEGGRGVATQYF. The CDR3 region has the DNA TGTGCCAGCGAGGGGGGGAGGGGTGTGGCAACGCAGTATTTT.

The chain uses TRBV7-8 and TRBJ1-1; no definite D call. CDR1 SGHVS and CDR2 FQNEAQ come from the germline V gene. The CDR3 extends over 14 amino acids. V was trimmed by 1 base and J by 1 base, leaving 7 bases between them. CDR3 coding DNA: TGTGCCAGCAGCTTAGTCGAAACGAACACTGAAGCTTTCTTT. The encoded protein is CASSLVETNTEAFF.

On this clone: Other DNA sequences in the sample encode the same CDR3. The DNA for the CDR3 is TGTGCCAGCAGCCCAGGGAGGGGCGTCTCCTACGAGCAGTACTTC. Translation gives CASSPGRGVSYEQYF. This chain links TRBV11-3 with TRBJ2-7; TRBD2 matches 7 bases. The CDR3 spans 15 residues. Losses at the gene ends were 5 bases for V and 0 bases for J; bases not matched to a gene: 7. Germline V lookup: CDR1 SGHNT, CDR2 YENEEA.

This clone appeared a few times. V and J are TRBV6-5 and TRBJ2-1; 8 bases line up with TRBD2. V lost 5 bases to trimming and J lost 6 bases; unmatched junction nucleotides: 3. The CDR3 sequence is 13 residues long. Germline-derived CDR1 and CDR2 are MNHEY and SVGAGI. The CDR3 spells CASSPSGPNEQFF. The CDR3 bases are TGTGCCAGCAGTCCTAGCGGGCCCAATGAGCAGTTCTTC.

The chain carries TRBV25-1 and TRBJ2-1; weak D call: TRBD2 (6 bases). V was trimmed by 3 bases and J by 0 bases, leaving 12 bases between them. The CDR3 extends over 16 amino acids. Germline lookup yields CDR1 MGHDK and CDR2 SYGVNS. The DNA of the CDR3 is TGTGCCAGCAGTGACAATAGCGGTTTCTCCTACAATGAGCAGTTCTTC. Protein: CASSDNSGFSYNEQFF.